Listed below are T cell receptor beta chains from one sample, sequenced in a study of PD-1 blockade in classical Hodgkin lymphoma. Some clones are missing from TCRdb's copy, which holds only in-frame ones; the method was immunoSEQ multiplex PCR. This sample has under 4,500 clones, with about 87% found just once. Material: CD4+ T cells from blood, obtained at baseline. These receptors all come from a human donor with classical Hodgkin lymphoma. Both conserved end residues are part of each CDR3. D genes are given only for firm matches. Only part of the rows carry a size: once, few, many, or a class if the clone is expanded.

D gene	clone size	V gene	J gene	CDR3 DNA	CDR3 protein
NA	once	TRBV5-1	TRBJ2-7	TGCGCCAGCAGCTTCGGCGGGGTCACCTACGAGCAGTACTTC	CASSFGGVTYEQYF
NA	NA	TRBV28	TRBJ2-7	TGTGCCAGCAGTTCAGGGTCTTGGACCGAGCAGTACTTC	CASSSGSWTEQYF
TRBD1	once	TRBV7-9	TRBJ2-1	TGTGCCAGCAGCTCCGGGACAGTGGAGGCGAATGAGCAGTTCTTC	CASSSGTVEANEQFF
TRBD1	NA	TRBV10-3	TRBJ2-5	TGTGCCTTAGGACAGGGGGCAGGGGAGACCCAGTACTTC	CALGQGAGETQYF
TRBD1	NA	TRBV11-3	TRBJ2-7	TGTGCCAGCAGCTTAGTCGGAGACAGGGCCATCCACGAGCAGTACTTC	CASSLVGDRAIHEQYF
NA	NA	TRBV6-5	TRBJ1-1	TGTGCCAGCGGGCTCCGTCGGGGCGCTGAAGCTTTCTTT	CASGLRRGAEAFF
NA	NA	TRBV5-4	TRBJ2-4	TGTGCCAGCAGCTTGGGATACCGGGGGTCTGTAGCCAAAAACATTCAGTACTTC	CASSLGYRGSVAKNIQYF
NA	NA	TRBV7-9	TRBJ1-1	TGTGCCAGCAGCTCCCCTCAATGGCCGGGGACTGAAGCTTTCTTT	CASSSPQWPGTEAFF
TRBD2	NA	TRBV6-5	TRBJ2-3	TGTGCCAGCAGTTACTCTGGACTAGCGGGAACAGATACGCAGTATTTT	CASSYSGLAGTDTQYF
NA	NA	TRBV29-1	TRBJ1-1	TGCAGCGTAAGGGGGGGCAATGGGAGGGAAGCTTTCTTT	CSVRGGNGREAFF
TRBD2	NA	TRBV11-3	TRBJ2-7	TGTGCCAGCAGCCCCCAAAGGCTAGCGGGTGAGCAGTACTTC	CASSPQRLAGEQYF
NA	NA	TRBV4-1	TRBJ1-6	TGCGCCAGCAGCCAAGGTAAGACCGGGCCCTATTCACCCCTCCACTTT	CASSQGKTGPYSPLHF
NA	NA	TRBV18	TRBJ2-5	TGTGCCAGCTCACCACTGATGGGATCAGAAGAGACCCAGTACTTC	CASSPLMGSEETQYF
TRBD2	NA	TRBV4-1	TRBJ2-3	TGCGCCAGCAGCCCCCGGACTAGCGGGAGGATAGATACGCAGTATTTT	CASSPRTSGRIDTQYF
TRBD1	NA	TRBV28	TRBJ1-1	TGTGCCAGCAGTTTGACAGGGCAGGCTTTCTTT	CASSLTGQAFF
NA	NA	TRBV27	TRBJ2-7	TGTGCCAGCAGTCCATCCTCACAAAGCTCCTACGAGCAGTACTTC	CASSPSSQSSYEQYF
TRBD1	NA	TRBV7-7	TRBJ1-6	TGTGCTAGCAGCACGCCGACAGGGGCATCACCCCTCCACTTT	CASSTPTGASPLHF
NA	once	TRBV28	TRBJ2-7	TGTGCCAGCAGTTTATTTCGGGGGACCTCCCACGAGCAGTACTTC	CASSLFRGTSHEQYF
TRBD2	NA	TRBV10-3	TRBJ2-1	TGTGCCATCAGTGACTCTAGCGGGGGGGTCGCCAATGAGCAGTTCTTC	CAISDSSGGVANEQFF
TRBD2	NA	TRBV7-2	TRBJ2-7	TGTGCCAGCAGCTTAGTCGGACTAGCGGGGGGCTACGAGCAGTACTTC	CASSLVGLAGGYEQYF
NA	NA	TRBV5-4	TRBJ1-1	TGTGCCAGCAGCTTGAGGGGGGTGAACACTGAAGCTTTCTTT	CASSLRGVNTEAFF
NA	NA	TRBV2	TRBJ1-4	TGTGCCAGCAGTGTTTGGGTTAATGAAAAACTGTTTTTT	CASSVWVNEKLFF
TRBD1	NA	TRBV4-1	TRBJ2-7	TGCGCCAGCAGCCCCCGGCTGGCCGGGACAGGGGTTTCCTACGAGCAGTACTTC	CASSPRLAGTGVSYEQYF
TRBD2	NA	TRBV28	TRBJ2-1	TGTGCCAGCGCTGAACCTAGCGGGCGAAGCAATGAGCAGTTCTTC	CASAEPSGRSNEQFF
TRBD2	NA	TRBV6-6	TRBJ2-1	TGTGCCAGCAGCGCCTTAGCGGGAGGGTCCTACAATGAGCAGTTCTTC	CASSALAGGSYNEQFF
TRBD1	NA	TRBV6-4	TRBJ2-7	TGTGCCAGCAGAACCCACAGGGGGATCTACGAGCAGTACTTC	CASRTHRGIYEQYF
NA	NA	TRBV30	TRBJ1-2	TGTGCCTGGAGTATGGGGCCGTATGGCTACACCTTC	CAWSMGPYGYTF
NA	NA	TRBV6-4	TRBJ2-3	TGTGCCAGCAGTGCCAGACCAGATACGCAGTATTTT	CASSARPDTQYF
TRBD1	NA	TRBV19	TRBJ2-2	TGTGCCTGCTACCCCGGACAGGGGGTCCCCGGGGAGCTGTTTTTT	CACYPGQGVPGELFF
NA	NA	TRBV10-3	TRBJ1-5	TGTGCCATCAGTGAGTCGATGGCCGGGACGTCTCAGCCCCAGCATTTT	CAISESMAGTSQPQHF
TRBD1	NA	TRBV11-1	TRBJ1-4	TGTGCCAGCAGTTCCAGAGGACAGGGTAATGAAAAACTGTTTTTT	CASSSRGQGNEKLFF
NA	NA	TRBV11-2	TRBJ2-3	TGTGCCAGCAGCTTCCACGGGTCCACAGATACGCAGTATTTT	CASSFHGSTDTQYF
NA	NA	TRBV15	TRBJ1-2	TGTGCCACCAGCAGAGATAGCCTCTCCAGGGGCAACTATGGCTACACCTTC	CATSRDSLSRGNYGYTF
NA	NA	TRBV11-2	TRBJ2-5	TGTGCCAGCAGCTTAATGTCAAGGACTTTCCTCACCCAGTACTTC	CASSLMSRTFLTQYF
NA	NA	TRBV5-5	TRBJ1-1	TGTGCCAGCAGCGATCTTCAGGGCGGGACTGAAGCTTTCTTT	CASSDLQGGTEAFF
NA	NA	TRBV14	TRBJ2-7	TGTGCCAGCAGCCGTCAGGGAGGTTCCTACGAGCAGTACTTC	CASSRQGGSYEQYF
NA	NA	TRBV5-4	TRBJ1-3	TGTGCCAGCAGCTTGGGAGTTGGAAACACCATATATTTT	CASSLGVGNTIYF
TRBD1	NA	TRBV4-1	TRBJ2-7	TGCGCCAGCAGCCAAGATTGGCAGGGGGCTTCCTACGAGCAGTACTTC	CASSQDWQGASYEQYF
TRBD2	NA	TRBV28	TRBJ2-2	TGTGCCAGCAGTGGACTAGTATCGGTCGGGGAGCTGTTTTTT	CASSGLVSVGELFF
TRBD2	once	TRBV5-4	TRBJ2-1	TGTGCCAGCAGCTTGGGCGGGAGCGATGAGCAGTTCTTC	CASSLGGSDEQFF
NA	NA	TRBV4-1	TRBJ2-7	TGCGCCAGCAGCCAAGATTGGAGGGGGGAGCAGTACTTC	CASSQDWRGEQYF
TRBD1	NA	TRBV19	TRBJ2-1	TGTGCCAGTAGTATTGGTAGGGGACAGGCCCTTTTCTTC	CASSIGRGQALFF
NA	NA	TRBV10-1	TRBJ2-2	TGCGCCAGCAGTGAGTTCGGTTTGAACACCGGGGAGCTGTTTTTT	CASSEFGLNTGELFF
TRBD2	NA	TRBV28	TRBJ2-7	TGTGCCAGCAGAATTCCCGGACCGGGAGGGTTGAGGGAGCAGTACTTC	CASRIPGPGGLREQYF
NA	NA	TRBV6-1	TRBJ1-1	TGTGCCAGCAGTAGGACCCCGCCTTTT	CASSRTPPF
TRBD2	once	TRBV10-3	TRBJ2-1	TGTGCCATCAGACCCCTGGCGGGAGGGAACAATGAGCAGTTCTTC	CAIRPLAGGNNEQFF
NA	NA	TRBV28	TRBJ2-7	TGTGCCAGCACAAATTACGGCTACGAGCAGTACTTC	CASTNYGYEQYF
NA	NA	TRBV19	TRBJ1-2	TGTGCCAGTAGTACCTCATCCCCCGGAGGGAGCTATGGCTACACCTTC	CASSTSSPGGSYGYTF
NA	NA	TRBV5-1	TRBJ1-2	TGCGCCAGCAGCTTGGTTCAGAGTAACTATGGCTACACCTTC	CASSLVQSNYGYTF
NA	NA	TRBV5-1	TRBJ2-1	TGCGCCAGCAGCTTGAACGCCGGCTCCTACAATGAGCAGTTCTTC	CASSLNAGSYNEQFF
TRBD1	once	TRBV11-2	TRBJ1-2	TGTGCCAGCAGCACCGGGGACAGGGGTGATGGCTACACCTTC	CASSTGDRGDGYTF
NA	NA	TRBV18	TRBJ2-7	TGTGCCAGCTCACCTCTAAGGGGCCACGAGCAGTACTTC	CASSPLRGHEQYF
TRBD1	NA	TRBV28	TRBJ2-3	TGTGCCAGCAGTGCTGGACAGGGTCCAGATACGCAGTATTTT	CASSAGQGPDTQYF
TRBD2	NA	TRBV30	TRBJ2-1	TGTGCCTGGAGTGTAGGGCTAGCGGGAGTTAATGAGCAGTTCTTC	CAWSVGLAGVNEQFF